The source of this TCR beta chain is a study of regulatory T cells in long-lasting Graves disease (dated by TCRdb to about 2021). For context, the study as a whole: Antithyroid drugs had been taken for less than 3 months by newly diagnosed Graves' disease patients. This study used TCR sequencing and RNA sequencing of peripheral blood to compare persistent Graves' disease patients against newly diagnosed Graves' disease patients. The study was conducted in China and was registered as a clinical trial. A total of some 35 samples underwent TCR sequencing: roughly 13 from persistent and some 20 from newly diagnosed Graves' disease patients. Paper-wide results and their limitations: Only peripheral blood was studied, because thyroid tissue, the primary lesion, was inaccessible. The authors acknowledged the small sample size as a limitation that may reduce accuracy. Only the TCR beta chain was sequenced and analyzed. Persistent Graves' disease patients showed lower TCR Shannon entropy and fewer highly expanded clones than newly diagnosed patients, suggesting clonal expansion. Preferential use of TRBV28, TRBJ1-2 and TRBJ2-5 was observed in persistent disease, whereas TRBV20-1 and TRBJ2-1 were favored in newly diagnosed disease. Persistent patients shared more public clonotypes among themselves (roughly 2,700) than newly diagnosed patients did (approximately 870).

Reading from cysteine to phenylalanine, the CDR3 counts 17 amino acids. Just the 51-base CDR3 DNA is kept, in frame starting at base 1. Via the germline V gene (reference sequence), CDR1 is SEHNR and CDR2 FQNEAQ. As regards this clonotype: The specificity of this receptor is unknown. This may come from a read error, since a much larger clone is one base off.

The library was generated by multiplex PCR. The instrument was an Illumina HiSeq 4000. CDR3 regions were amplified by Arm-PCR with iRepertoire HTBI primers to construct TCR beta libraries. Gel purification was performed on PCR products prior to sequencing. On the authors' methods: Gene usage analysis of CDR3 amino acid clonotypes relied on the 60 to 65 TRBV and 14 TRBJ segments identified across samples. COPE and FqMerger were used to merge the filtered high-quality paired reads into contigs. BLAST was used to align contigs to IMGT TRBV, TRBD and TRBJ reference genes, and CDR3 was defined according to IMGT. Any clonotype with a frequency above 0.1% was counted as a highly expanded clone. Shannon entropy was used to measure repertoire diversity, and the Gini coefficient was used to measure V-J evenness. Public clonotypes were defined as clonotypes shared by more than one individual. TCRdb passed the public sequencing reads through fastp at Q25 and MiXCR, retaining productive beta sequences. Entries are consolidated by CDR3 protein sequence, retaining the most common genes and DNA. The V and J calls shown here were made by TCRdb, not taken from the authors' results. The sample profile shows 350,000 to 550,000 distinct CDR3 sequences; 14% of them were found once. The ten largest clones take up roughly 15% of the sample.

Sample time point, as interpreted from the label and publication: newly diagnosed GD, antithyroid drugs for less than 3 months. For both TCR sequencing and RNA sequencing, RNA was extracted from PBMCs using TRIzol. Graves' disease was diagnosed according to American Thyroid Association guidelines. Patients were recruited from an endocrinology department in Xi'an, China. Each patient gave roughly 8.4 milliliters of peripheral blood, collected in an EDTA anticoagulant tube. Ficoll Paque Plus density gradient separation was used to isolate PBMCs, and no further T cell sorting was done. An Agilent 2100 Bioanalyzer and agarose gel were used to check RNA quality, and a NanoDrop 2000 was used to measure RNA concentration. The same data also went into a second study, on T cells in Graves' hyperthyroidism and ophthalmopathy. Per that second paper: Stable Graves' hyperthyroidism was defined as no progression to ophthalmopathy during 18 months of follow-up. Hyperthyroidism patients were aged 18 to 65 years and newly diagnosed, with disease duration of less than 2 months. The study excluded patients with uncontrolled infections, other autoimmune diseases, pregnancy or lactation. Clinical symptoms, serum thyroxine and TRAb, thyroid ultrasound, and orbital computed tomography formed the basis for the diagnoses. For the first round of RT-PCR on the TCR CDR3, the HTBI primer set was used together with the Qiagen OneStep RT-PCR kit. Most expanded thyroid clonotypes (frequency above 0.001) were also detected in blood, a finding suggesting that blood repertoires may reflect thyroid immune responses. A 13 V-J signature model separated ophthalmopathy from stable hyperthyroidism, with approximately 87% sensitivity and roughly 84% specificity in cross-validation and 80%/75% in testing. In validation, the model predicted progression to ophthalmopathy with 55% to 71% sensitivity and approximately 74% specificity, a median of approximately 6.5 months before onset. To identify distinguishing TCR V-J signatures, a discovery cohort of about 100 patients was used, comprising some 45 with Graves' ophthalmopathy and some 57 with stable Graves' hyperthyroidism. Prospective prediction of ophthalmopathy was tested in an independent validation cohort consisting of 18 to 20 hyperthyroidism patients and more than 15 patients who later progressed to ophthalmopathy. The approximately 100 discovery patients were randomly split 7:3 into training and test sets. In addition, the study compared T-cell repertoires in thyroid tissue and in blood from roughly six Graves' hyperthyroidism patients. After blood sampling, hyperthyroidism patients were treated with methimazole at a starting dose of 30 mg daily, and ophthalmopathy patients were treated with high-dose intravenous methylprednisolone. The libraries were constructed in a second round of multiplex PCR and then size-selected and purified. Sequencing of the libraries was done on an Illumina HiSeq2000 using paired-end 100 bp reads. SOAPnuke was used to process the raw data, with reads discarded if the reads contained adapters or uncalled bases, had a mean Phred below 15, or lacked an exact constant-primer or identifier match. High-quality paired reads were merged using COPE v1.2.5, and each unique nucleotide sequence was defined as a clonotype. MiTCR v1.1 was used to align the clonotypes against IMGT TRBV, TRBD and TRBJ reference segments. Analysis was restricted to V-J combinations with a frequency above 0.0001, which covered about 99% of repertoires. The TCS score was defined as F50 (clonal expansion) divided by E x V (chaos), with BLOSUM62-based TCRdist calculated between CDR3 peptides within each V-J. Welch's t-statistics and random forest reduced 500 to 650 V-J features to around 14, which were used in a naive Bayes classifier (R e1071). No statistical method was used to set the sample size in advance, and investigators knew the group allocation. The paper reports TCR Vbeta CDR3 sequencing of approximately 140 peripheral blood samples: under 45 ophthalmopathy, roughly 74 hyperthyroidism and 17 progressor patients.

In this chain, TRBV7-9 is recombined with TRBJ2-3; 7 bases in the middle match TRBD1. The TCR was taken from a woman between 50 and 59 years old with Graves disease. Donor details come from another sample of the same person, matched by shared clones. The sample here was peripheral blood mononuclear cells (PBMCs), taken at new diagnosis, from a patient treated with antithyroid drugs. The bases read TGTGCCATCAGCACTGGACAGGAGTCGATTAGCACAGATACGCAGTATTTT. It translates as CAISTGQESISTDTQYF.